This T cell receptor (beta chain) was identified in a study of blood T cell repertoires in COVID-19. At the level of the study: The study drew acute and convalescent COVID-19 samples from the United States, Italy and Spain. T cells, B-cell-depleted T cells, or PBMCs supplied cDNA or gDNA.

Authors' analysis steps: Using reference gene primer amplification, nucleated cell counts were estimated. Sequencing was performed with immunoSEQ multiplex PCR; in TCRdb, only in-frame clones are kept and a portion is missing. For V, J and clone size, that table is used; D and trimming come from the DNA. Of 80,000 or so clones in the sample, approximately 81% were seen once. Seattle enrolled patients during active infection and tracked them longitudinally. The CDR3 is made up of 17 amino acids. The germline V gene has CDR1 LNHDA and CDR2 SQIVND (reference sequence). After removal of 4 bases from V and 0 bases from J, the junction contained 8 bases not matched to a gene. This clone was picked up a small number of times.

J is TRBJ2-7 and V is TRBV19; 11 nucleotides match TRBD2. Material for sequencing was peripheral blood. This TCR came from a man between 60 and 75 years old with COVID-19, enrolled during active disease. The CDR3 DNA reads TGTGCCAGTAGTAAAGGACTAGCGGGCATTAGCTCCTACGAGCAGTACTTC. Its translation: CASSKGLAGISSYEQYF.